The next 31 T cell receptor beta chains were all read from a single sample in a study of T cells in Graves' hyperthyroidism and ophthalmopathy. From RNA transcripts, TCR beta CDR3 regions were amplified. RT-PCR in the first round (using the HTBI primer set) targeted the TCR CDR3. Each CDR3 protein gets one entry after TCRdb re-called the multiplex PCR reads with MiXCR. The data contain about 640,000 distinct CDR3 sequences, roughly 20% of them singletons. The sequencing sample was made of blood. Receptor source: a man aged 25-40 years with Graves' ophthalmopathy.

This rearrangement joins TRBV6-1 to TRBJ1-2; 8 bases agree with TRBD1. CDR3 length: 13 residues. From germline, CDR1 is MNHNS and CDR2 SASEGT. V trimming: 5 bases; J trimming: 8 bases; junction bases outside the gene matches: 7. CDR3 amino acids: CASSLQGARGYTF. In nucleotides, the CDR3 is TGTGCCAGCAGTCTCCAGGGGGCGCGGGGCTACACCTTC.

The CDR3 region is CSARAQYEQYF. In DNA form, the CDR3 reads TGCAGTGCTAGAGCCCAGTACGAGCAGTACTTC. The genes are TRBV20-1 and TRBJ2-7, with D uncertain. CDR1 is DFQATT and CDR2 is SNEGSKA in the germline V gene (reference sequence). V lost 1 base and J 4 bases, leaving 5 bases between the germline ends. CDR3 size: 11 residues.

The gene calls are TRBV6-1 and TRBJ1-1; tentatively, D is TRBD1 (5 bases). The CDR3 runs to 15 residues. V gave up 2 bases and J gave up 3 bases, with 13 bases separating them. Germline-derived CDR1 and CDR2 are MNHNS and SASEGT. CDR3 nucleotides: TGTGCCAGCAGTGAATGGGCTCTCAGGGACACTGAAGCTTTCTTT. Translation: CASSEWALRDTEAFF.

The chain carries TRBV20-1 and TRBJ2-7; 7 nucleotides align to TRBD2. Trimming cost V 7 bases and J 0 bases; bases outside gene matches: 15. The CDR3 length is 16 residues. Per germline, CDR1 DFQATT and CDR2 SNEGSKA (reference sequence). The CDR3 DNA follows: TGCAGTGTTAAGATACTGGGGCTAGCGGCCTCCTACGAGCAGTACTTC. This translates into CSVKILGLAASYEQYF.

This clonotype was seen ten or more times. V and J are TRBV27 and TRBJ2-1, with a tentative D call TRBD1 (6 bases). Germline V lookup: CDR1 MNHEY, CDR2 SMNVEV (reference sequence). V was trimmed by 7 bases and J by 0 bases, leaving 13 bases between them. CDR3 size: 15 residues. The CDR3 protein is CASTLDRSSYNEQFF. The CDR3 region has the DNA TGTGCCAGCACCCTGGACAGAAGCTCCTACAATGAGCAGTTCTTC.

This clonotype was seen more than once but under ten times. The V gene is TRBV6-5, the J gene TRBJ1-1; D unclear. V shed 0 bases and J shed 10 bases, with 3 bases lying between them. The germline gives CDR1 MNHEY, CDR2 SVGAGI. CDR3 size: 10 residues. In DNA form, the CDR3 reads TGTGCCAGCAGTTACTCGAGAGCTTTCTTT. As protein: CASSYSRAFF.

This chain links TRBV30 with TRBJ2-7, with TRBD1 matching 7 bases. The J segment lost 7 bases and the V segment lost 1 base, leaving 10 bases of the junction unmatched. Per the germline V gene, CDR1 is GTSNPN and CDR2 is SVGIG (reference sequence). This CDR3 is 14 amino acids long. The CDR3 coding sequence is TGTGCCTGGAGTGCAGGGGGAATGATCCTAGAGCAGTACTTC. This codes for CAWSAGGMILEQYF.

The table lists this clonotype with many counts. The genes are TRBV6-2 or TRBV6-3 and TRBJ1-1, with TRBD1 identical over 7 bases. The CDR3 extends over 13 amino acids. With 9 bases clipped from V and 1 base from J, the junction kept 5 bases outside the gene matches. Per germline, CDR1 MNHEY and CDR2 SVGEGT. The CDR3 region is CASAQGENTEAFF. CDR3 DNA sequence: TGTGCCAGTGCGCAGGGGGAGAACACTGAAGCTTTCTTT.

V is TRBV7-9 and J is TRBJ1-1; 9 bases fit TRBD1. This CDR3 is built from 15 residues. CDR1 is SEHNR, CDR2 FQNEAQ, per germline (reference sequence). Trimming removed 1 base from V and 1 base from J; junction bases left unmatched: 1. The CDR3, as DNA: TGTGCCAGCAGCTTAGGGGACAGGGCGAACACTGAAGCTTTCTTT. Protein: CASSLGDRANTEAFF.

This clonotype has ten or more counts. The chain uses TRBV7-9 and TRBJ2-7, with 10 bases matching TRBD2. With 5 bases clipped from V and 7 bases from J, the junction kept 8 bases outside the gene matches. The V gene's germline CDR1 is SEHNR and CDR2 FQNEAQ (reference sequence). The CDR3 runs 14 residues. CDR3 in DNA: TGTGCCAGCAGCGCTAGCGGGAGTTTGAGGGAGCAGTACTTC. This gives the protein CASSASGSLREQYF.

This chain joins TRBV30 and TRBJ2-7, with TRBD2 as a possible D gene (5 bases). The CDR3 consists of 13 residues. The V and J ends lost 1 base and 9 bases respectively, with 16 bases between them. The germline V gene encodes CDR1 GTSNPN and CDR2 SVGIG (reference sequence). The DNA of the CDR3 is TGTGCCTGGAGTGGAGGACTCCAGAAACGGCAGTACTTC. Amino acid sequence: CAWSGGLQKRQYF.

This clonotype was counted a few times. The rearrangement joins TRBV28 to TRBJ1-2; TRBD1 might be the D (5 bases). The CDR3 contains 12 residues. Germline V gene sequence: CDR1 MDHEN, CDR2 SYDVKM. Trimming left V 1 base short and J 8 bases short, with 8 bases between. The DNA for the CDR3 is TGTGCCAGCAGTTTATCAGGGCCGGGCTACACCTTC. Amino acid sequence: CASSLSGPGYTF.

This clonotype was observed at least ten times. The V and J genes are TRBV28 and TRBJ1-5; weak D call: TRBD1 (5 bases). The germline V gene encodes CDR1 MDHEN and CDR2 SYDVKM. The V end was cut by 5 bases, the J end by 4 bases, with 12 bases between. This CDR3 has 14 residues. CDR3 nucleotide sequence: TGTGCCAGCAGTCCGACCCGGGGGAATCAGCCCCAGCATTTT. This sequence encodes CASSPTRGNQPQHF. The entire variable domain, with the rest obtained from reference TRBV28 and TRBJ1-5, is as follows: DVKVTQSSRYLVKRTGEKVFLECVQDMDHENMFWYRQDPGLGLRLIYFSYDVKMKEKGDIPEGYSVSREKKERFSLILESASTNQTSMYLCASSPTRGNQPQHFGDGTRLSIL.

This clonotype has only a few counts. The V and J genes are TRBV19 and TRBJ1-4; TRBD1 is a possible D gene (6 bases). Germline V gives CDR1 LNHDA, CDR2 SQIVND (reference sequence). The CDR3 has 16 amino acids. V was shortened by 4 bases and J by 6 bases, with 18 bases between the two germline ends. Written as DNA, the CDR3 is TGTGCCAGTAGTAGATTCAACAGGGCCTTGGATGAAAAACTGTTTTTT. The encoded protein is CASSRFNRALDEKLFF.

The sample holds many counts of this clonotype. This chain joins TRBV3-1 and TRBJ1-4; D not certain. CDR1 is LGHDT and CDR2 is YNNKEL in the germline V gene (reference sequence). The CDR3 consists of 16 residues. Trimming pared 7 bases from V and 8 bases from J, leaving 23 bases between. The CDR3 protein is CASNMNQRREGEKLFF. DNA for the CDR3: TGTGCCAGCAACATGAACCAGAGAAGGGAAGGGGAAAAACTGTTTTTT. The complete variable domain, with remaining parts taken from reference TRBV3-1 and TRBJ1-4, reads DTAVSQTPKYLVTQMGNDKSIKCEQNLGHDTMYWYKQDSKKFLKIMFSYNNKELIINETVPNRFSPKSPDKAHLNLHINSLELGDSAVYFCASNMNQRREGEKLFFGSGTQLSVL.

The CDR3, as DNA: TGTGCCACCAGCAGGACGGACAGGGACAATGAGCAGTTCTTC. This codes for CATSRTDRDNEQFF. The chain carries TRBV15 and TRBJ2-1, with 8 bases matching TRBD1. CDR3 length: 14 amino acids. Germline trimming cut 3 bases from V and 5 bases from J; bases unmatched to any gene: 3. CDR1 and CDR2 from the germline V gene are LNHNV and YYDKDF (reference sequence).

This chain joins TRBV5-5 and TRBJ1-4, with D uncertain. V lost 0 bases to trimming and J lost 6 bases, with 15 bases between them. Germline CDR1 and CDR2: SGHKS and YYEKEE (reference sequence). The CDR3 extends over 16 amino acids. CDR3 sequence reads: CASSLALVTRDEKLFF. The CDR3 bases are TGTGCCAGCAGCTTGGCCTTAGTGACACGGGATGAAAAACTGTTTTTT.

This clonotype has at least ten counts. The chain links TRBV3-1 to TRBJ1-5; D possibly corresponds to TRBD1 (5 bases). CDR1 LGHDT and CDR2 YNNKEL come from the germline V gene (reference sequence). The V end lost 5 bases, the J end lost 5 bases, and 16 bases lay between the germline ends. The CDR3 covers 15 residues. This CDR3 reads CASSAPGGGDQPQHF. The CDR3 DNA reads TGTGCCAGCAGCGCTCCGGGGGGAGGGGATCAGCCCCAGCATTTT.

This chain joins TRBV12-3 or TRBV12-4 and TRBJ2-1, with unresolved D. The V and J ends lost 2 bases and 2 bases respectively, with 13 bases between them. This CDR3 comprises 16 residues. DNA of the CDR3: TGTGCCAGCAGTTTATTCCGGGCCCCAGCCTACAATGAGCAGTTCTTC. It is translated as CASSLFRAPAYNEQFF.

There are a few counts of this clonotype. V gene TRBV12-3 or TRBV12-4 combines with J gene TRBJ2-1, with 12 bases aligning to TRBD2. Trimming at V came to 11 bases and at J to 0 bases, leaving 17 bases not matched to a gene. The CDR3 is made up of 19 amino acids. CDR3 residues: CAVTLETSGSPNSYNEQFF. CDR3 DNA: TGTGCCGTTACCTTAGAGACTAGCGGGAGCCCAAACTCCTACAATGAGCAGTTCTTC.

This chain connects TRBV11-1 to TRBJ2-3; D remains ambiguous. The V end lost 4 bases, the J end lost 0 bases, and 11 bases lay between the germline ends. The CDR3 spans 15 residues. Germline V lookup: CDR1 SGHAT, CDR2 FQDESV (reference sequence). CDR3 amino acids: CASSSTQISTDTQYF. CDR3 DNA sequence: TGTGCCAGCAGCTCGACACAGATTAGCACAGATACGCAGTATTTT. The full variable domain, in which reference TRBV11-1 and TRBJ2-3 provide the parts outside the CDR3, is EAEVAQSPRYKITEKSQAVAFWCDPISGHATLYWYRQILGQGPELLVQFQDESVVDDSQLPKDRFSAERLKGVDSTLKIQPAELGDSAMYLCASSSTQISTDTQYFGPGTRLTVL.

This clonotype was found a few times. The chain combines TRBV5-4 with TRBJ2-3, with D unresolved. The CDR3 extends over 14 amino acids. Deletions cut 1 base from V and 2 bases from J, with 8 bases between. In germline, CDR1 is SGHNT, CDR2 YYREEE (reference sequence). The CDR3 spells CASSLIPNTDTQYF. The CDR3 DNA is TGTGCCAGCAGCTTGATACCTAACACAGATACGCAGTATTTT.

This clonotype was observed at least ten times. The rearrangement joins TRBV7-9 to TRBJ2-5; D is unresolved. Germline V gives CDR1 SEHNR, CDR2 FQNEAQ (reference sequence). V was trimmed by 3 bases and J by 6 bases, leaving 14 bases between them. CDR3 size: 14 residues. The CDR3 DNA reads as TGTGCCAGCAGCTTCCCCTCCGACCCTCAGACCCAGTACTTC. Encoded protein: CASSFPSDPQTQYF.

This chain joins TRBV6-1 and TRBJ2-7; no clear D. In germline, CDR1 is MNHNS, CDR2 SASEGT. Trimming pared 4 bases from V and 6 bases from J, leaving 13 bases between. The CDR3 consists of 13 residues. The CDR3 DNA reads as TGTGCCAGCAGTGTCCTTTTCGGCTCCGAGCAGTACTTC. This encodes CASSVLFGSEQYF.

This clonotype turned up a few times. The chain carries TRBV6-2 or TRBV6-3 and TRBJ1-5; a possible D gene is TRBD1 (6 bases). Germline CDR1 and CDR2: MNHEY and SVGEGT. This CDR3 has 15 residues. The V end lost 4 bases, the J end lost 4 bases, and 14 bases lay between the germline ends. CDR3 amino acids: CASSLAGGQNQPQHF. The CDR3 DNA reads TGTGCCAGCAGTTTAGCGGGGGGACAAAATCAGCCCCAGCATTTT.

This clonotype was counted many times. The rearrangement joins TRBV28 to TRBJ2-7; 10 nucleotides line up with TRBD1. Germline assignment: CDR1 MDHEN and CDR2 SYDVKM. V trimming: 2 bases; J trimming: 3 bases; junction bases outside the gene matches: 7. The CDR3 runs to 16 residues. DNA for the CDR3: TGTGCCAGCAGTTTACTGGCCGGGACAGGGGTCTACGAGCAGTACTTC. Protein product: CASSLLAGTGVYEQYF.

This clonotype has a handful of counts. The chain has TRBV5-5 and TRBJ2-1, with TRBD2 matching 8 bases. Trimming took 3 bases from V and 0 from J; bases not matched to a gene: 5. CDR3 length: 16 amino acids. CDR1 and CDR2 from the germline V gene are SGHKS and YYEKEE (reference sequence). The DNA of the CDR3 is TGTGCCAGCAGCTCATTAGCGGGGAGCTCCTACAATGAGCAGTTCTTC. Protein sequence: CASSSLAGSSYNEQFF.

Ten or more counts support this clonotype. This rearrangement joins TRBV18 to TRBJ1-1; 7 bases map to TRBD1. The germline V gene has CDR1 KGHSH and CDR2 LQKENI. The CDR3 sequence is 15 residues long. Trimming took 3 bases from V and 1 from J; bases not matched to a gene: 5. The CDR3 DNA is TGTGCCAGCTCACCGAGACAGGGTGAGAACACTGAAGCTTTCTTT. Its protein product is CASSPRQGENTEAFF.

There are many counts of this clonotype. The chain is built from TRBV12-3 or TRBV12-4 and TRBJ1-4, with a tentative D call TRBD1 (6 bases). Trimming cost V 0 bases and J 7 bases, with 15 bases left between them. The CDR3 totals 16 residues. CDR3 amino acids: CASSLASARGVEKLFF. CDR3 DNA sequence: TGTGCCAGCAGTTTAGCGTCTGCCAGGGGAGTTGAAAAACTGTTTTTT.

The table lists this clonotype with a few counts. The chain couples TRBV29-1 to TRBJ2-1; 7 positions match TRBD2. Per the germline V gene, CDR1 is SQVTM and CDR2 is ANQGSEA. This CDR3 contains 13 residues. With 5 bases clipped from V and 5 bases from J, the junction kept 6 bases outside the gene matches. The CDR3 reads CSVRERDHNEQFF. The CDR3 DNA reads TGCAGCGTTCGGGAGCGGGACCACAATGAGCAGTTCTTC.

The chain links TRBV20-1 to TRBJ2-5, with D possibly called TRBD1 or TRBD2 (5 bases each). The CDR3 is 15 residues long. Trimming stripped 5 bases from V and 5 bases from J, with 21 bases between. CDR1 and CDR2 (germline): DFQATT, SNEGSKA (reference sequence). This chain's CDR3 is CSAPGTGRPRETQYF. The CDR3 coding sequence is TGCAGTGCTCCTGGGACGGGCAGGCCGAGGGAGACCCAGTACTTC.